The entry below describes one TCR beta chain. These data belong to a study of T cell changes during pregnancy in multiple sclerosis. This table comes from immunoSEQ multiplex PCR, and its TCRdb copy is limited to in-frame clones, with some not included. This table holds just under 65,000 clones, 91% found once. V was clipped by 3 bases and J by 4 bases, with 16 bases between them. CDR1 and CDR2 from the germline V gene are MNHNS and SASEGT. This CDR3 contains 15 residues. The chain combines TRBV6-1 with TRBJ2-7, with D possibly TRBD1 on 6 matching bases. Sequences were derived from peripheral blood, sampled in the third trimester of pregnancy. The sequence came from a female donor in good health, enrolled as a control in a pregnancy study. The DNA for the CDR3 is TGTGCCAGCAGTGAGCCAGGGGCCACATCGTACGAGCAGTACTTC. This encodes CASSEPGATSYEQYF.